This is a list of T cell receptor beta chains from one sample in a study of T cell responses to AZD1222 COVID-19 vaccine. Measured with immunoSEQ multiplex PCR; TCRdb has only the in-frame clones, and not every one. The sample lists more than 100,000 clones; around 87% were seen once. Sequenced here: peripheral blood, sampled on day 0 of AZD1222 vaccination. The receptor set was obtained from an adult in good health. The CDR3 runs from the conserved cysteine through the conserved F or W. Each record gives: J gene, D gene, clone size, CDR3 length, V gene, CDR3 protein, CDR3 DNA. A D gene is named only where the DNA matches it firmly. The listing skips clone size in some rows; elsewhere it reads once, few, many or a size class.

>TRBJ1-2|NA|NA|10|TRBV6-5
CATRKDGYTF
TGTGCCACCCGGAAGGATGGCTACACCTTC
>TRBJ2-7|NA|NA|12|TRBV25-1
CASSESGYEQYF
TGTGCCAGCAGTGAATCGGGCTACGAGCAGTACTTC
>TRBJ1-6|TRBD1|once|17|TRBV10-3
CAISVEFRTGPSGALHF
TGTGCCATCAGTGTGGAATTCCGGACAGGACCGAGTGGGGCCCTCCACTTT
>TRBJ1-4|NA|NA|13|TRBV19
CATAPSGNEKLFF
TGTGCCACCGCACCGTCCGGTAATGAAAAACTGTTTTTT
>TRBJ2-3|TRBD2|NA|17|TRBV3-1/TRBV3-2
CASSQRLAGGVTDTQYF
TGTGCCAGCAGCCAGCGACTAGCGGGGGGGGTCACAGATACGCAGTATTTT
>TRBJ1-2|NA|NA|14|TRBV2
CASSDTGANYGYTF
TGTGCCAGCAGTGATACGGGAGCTAACTATGGCTACACCTTC
>TRBJ1-1|NA|NA|15|TRBV3-1/TRBV3-2
CASSQDRVGNTEAFF
TGTGCCAGCAGCCAAGATCGGGTGGGAAACACTGAAGCTTTCTTT
>TRBJ1-5|TRBD1|NA|17|TRBV27
CASSYGTGPYSNQPQHF
TGTGCCAGCAGCTACGGGACAGGCCCATATAGCAATCAGCCCCAGCATTTT
>TRBJ2-7|NA|NA|14|TRBV28
CASALGRGPYEQYF
TGTGCCAGCGCCCTGGGGCGGGGGCCGTACGAGCAGTACTTC
>TRBJ1-2|NA|NA|12|TRBV7-2
CASNRQGYGYTF
TGTGCCAGCAACCGCCAGGGATATGGCTACACCTTC
>TRBJ1-3|NA|NA|12|TRBV3-1/TRBV3-2
CASSQEHFTIYF
TGTGCCAGCAGCCAAGAACATTTCACCATATATTTT
>TRBJ1-1|NA|NA|14|TRBV29-1
CSVAVRGTNTEAFF
TGCAGCGTTGCGGTGAGGGGGACGAACACTGAAGCTTTCTTT
>TRBJ1-2|NA|NA|16|TRBV3-1/TRBV3-2
CASSQVSLHNLYGYTF
TGTGCCAGCAGCCAAGTGTCGCTACACAACCTCTATGGCTACACCTTC
>TRBJ1-1|TRBD1|NA|16|TRBV5-1
CASRTGDLVLNTEAFF
TGCGCCAGTCGAACAGGGGATCTCGTACTGAACACTGAAGCTTTCTTT
>TRBJ1-2|NA|NA|17|TRBV5-6
CASSLRVGAAVHDGYTF
TGTGCCAGCAGCTTGCGGGTCGGCGCGGCAGTTCACGATGGCTACACCTTC
>TRBJ1-4|TRBD1|NA|16|TRBV5-1
CASSFPTGGGNEKLFF
TGCGCCAGCAGCTTCCCAACAGGGGGAGGTAATGAAAAACTGTTTTTT
>TRBJ1-1|NA|NA|14|TRBV5-4
CASSLGYLPQEVFF
TGTGCCAGCAGCTTGGGTTACCTCCCTCAGGAAGTTTTCTTT
>TRBJ2-3|TRBD2|NA|14|TRBV19
CASSIGRDTDTQYF
TGTGCCAGTAGTATCGGGAGGGACACAGATACGCAGTATTTT
>TRBJ1-5|NA|NA|14|TRBV19
CASSAEYSNQPQHF
TGTGCCAGTAGTGCAGAATATAGCAATCAGCCCCAGCATTTT
>TRBJ2-7|NA|NA|14|TRBV7-2
CASSLGTTGSAQYF
TGTGCCAGCAGCTTAGGAACCACAGGGTCGGCGCAGTACTTC
>TRBJ2-2|NA|few|15|TRBV6-1
CASSEHGTVGGELFF
TGTGCCAGCAGTGAACATGGAACAGTAGGCGGGGAGCTGTTTTTT
>TRBJ1-2|NA|NA|11|TRBV29-1
CSVEDAAVANF
TGCAGCGTTGAAGATGCGGCAGTTGCCAACTTC
>TRBJ2-7|NA|NA|12|TRBV27
CASSWGRGEQYF
TGTGCCAGCAGCTGGGGACGCGGCGAGCAGTACTTC
>TRBJ2-7|TRBD1|NA|13|TRBV6-5
CASESTGAYEQYF
TGTGCCAGCGAATCGACAGGGGCATACGAGCAGTACTTC
>TRBJ1-2|TRBD1|once|13|TRBV12-3/TRBV12-4
CASRGRDSYGYTF
TGTGCCAGCAGGGGCCGGGACAGCTATGGCTACACCTTC
>TRBJ1-2|NA|few|13|TRBV3-1/TRBV3-2
CASSQTGDYGYTF
TGTGCCAGCAGCCAGACGGGGGACTATGGCTACACCTTC
>TRBJ1-5|NA|NA|16|TRBV6-2/TRBV6-3
CASSYRLQTGNQPQHF
TGTGCCAGCAGTTATCGTCTACAGACGGGCAATCAGCCCCAGCATTTT
>TRBJ2-2|TRBD1|NA|16|TRBV9
CASSVEGAADTGELFF
TGTGCCAGCAGCGTAGAGGGGGCCGCGGACACCGGGGAGCTGTTTTTT
>TRBJ2-6|NA|NA|17|TRBV6-6
CASRRGGYGSGANVLTF
TGTGCCAGCAGGCGAGGGGGTTACGGTTCTGGGGCCAACGTCCTGACTTTC
>TRBJ1-2|NA|once|11|TRBV11-2
CASSRTYGYTF
TGTGCCAGCAGCCGTACTTATGGCTACACCTTC
>TRBJ1-5|NA|NA|13|TRBV30
CAWSVGGPQPQHF
TGTGCCTGGAGTGTAGGGGGGCCTCAGCCCCAGCATTTT
>TRBJ1-5|NA|NA|15|TRBV3-1/TRBV3-2
CASSQSGRGDQPQHF
TGTGCCAGCAGCCAATCAGGTAGGGGGGATCAGCCCCAGCATTTT
>TRBJ1-6|NA|NA|13|TRBV30
CAWSGLGNSPLHF
TGTGCCTGGAGTGGCCTCGGTAATTCACCCCTCCACTTT
>TRBJ2-7|NA|NA|14|TRBV18
CASSLRDAAYEQYF
TGTGCCAGCTCACTCAGAGACGCAGCCTACGAGCAGTACTTC
>TRBJ1-1|NA|NA|15|TRBV5-4
CASSLYNRANTEAFF
TGTGCCAGCAGCTTGTATAACAGGGCGAACACTGAAGCTTTCTTT
>TRBJ2-7|TRBD2|NA|15|TRBV19
CASSITAGGNYEQYF
TGTGCCAGTAGTATAACGGCGGGGGGAAACTACGAGCAGTACTTC